This TCR beta chain derives from a study of T cell responses to AZD1222 COVID-19 vaccine. The study, taken as a whole, reports: When two AZD1222 doses had been given, Spike-specific TCR breadth and depth rose. Baseline seropositivity occurred in only a handful of AZD1222 recipients.

Produced via immunoSEQ multiplex PCR; TCRdb's table is partial and in-frame only. The repertoire consists of more than 95,000 clones, with around 88% occurring once and the leading ten covering roughly 7.7%. J gave up 5 bases and V 11 bases, and 8 bases lay outside the gene matches. The CDR3 consists of 12 residues. Per germline, CDR1 MDHEN and CDR2 SYDVKM. Points on this clone: Its antigen remains unidentified.

The V and J genes are TRBV28 and TRBJ1-2; 7 nucleotides match TRBD1. Sequences were derived from peripheral blood, sampled on day 0 of AZD1222 vaccination. The sequence derives from an adult in good health. The CDR3 loop is CAVSDREYGYTF. The CDR3, as DNA: TGTGCCGTCTCAGACAGGGAGTATGGCTACACCTTC.